The 3 T cell receptor beta chains below all came from one sample that was sequenced in a study of response to subunit inactivated influenza vaccine (dated by TCRdb to the late 2010s). The library relied on RT-PCR. TCRdb records Illumina HiSeq 2500 as the sequencer. In-frame beta chains were kept once TCRdb had trimmed the public reads at Q25 with fastp and called clones with MiXCR. Every distinct CDR3 protein forms one entry, paired with its most common genes and DNA. This sample gives about 160,000 distinct CDR3 sequences in total; 9.5% to 13% of them show up just once. Roughly an eighth of the sample is in the top ten clones. The meaning of the sample's time point label: 45 to 50 days after influenza vaccine administration. Here the sequenced sample was non-naive T cells sorted from PBMCs, taken roughly 48 days after vaccination. The cell subset or site label on this specimen signifies: memory T cell fraction. The receptors derive from a man aged 45 to 65 who received an inactivated influenza vaccine. Donor details come from another sample of the same person, matched by shared clones.

The chain couples TRBV6-2 or TRBV6-3 to TRBJ2-3; 9 bases are a match to TRBD2. The CDR3 extends over 15 amino acids. V shed 4 bases, J shed 2 bases, and the junction held 4 bases outside the gene matches. Germline V gene sequence: CDR1 MNHEY, CDR2 SVGEGT. The CDR3 region has the DNA TGTGCCAGCAGTTTCCGCGGGAGGGCCACAGATACGCAGTATTTT. Translation: CASSFRGRATDTQYF.

This clonotype was seen ten or more times. This chain connects TRBV20-1 to TRBJ1-1, with D possibly TRBD1 on 6 matching bases. Trimming removed 2 bases at V and 1 base at J, with 11 bases between. Germline loops: CDR1 DFQATT, CDR2 SNEGSKA (reference sequence). The CDR3 is made up of 14 amino acids. The CDR3 sequence is CSARKGQPNTEAFF. The CDR3 DNA is TGCAGTGCTAGAAAGGGACAACCGAACACTGAAGCTTTCTTT.

This clonotype turned up a few times. The chain recombines TRBV6-1 with TRBJ2-1; D possibly matches TRBD1 or TRBD2 (5 bases each). In germline, CDR1 is MNHNS, CDR2 SASEGT. The CDR3 extends over 13 amino acids. Trimming left V 3 bases short and J 5 bases short, with 8 bases between. The CDR3 DNA follows: TGTGCCAGCAGTGACAGGGAGAACAATGAGCAGTTCTTC. It specifies CASSDRENNEQFF.